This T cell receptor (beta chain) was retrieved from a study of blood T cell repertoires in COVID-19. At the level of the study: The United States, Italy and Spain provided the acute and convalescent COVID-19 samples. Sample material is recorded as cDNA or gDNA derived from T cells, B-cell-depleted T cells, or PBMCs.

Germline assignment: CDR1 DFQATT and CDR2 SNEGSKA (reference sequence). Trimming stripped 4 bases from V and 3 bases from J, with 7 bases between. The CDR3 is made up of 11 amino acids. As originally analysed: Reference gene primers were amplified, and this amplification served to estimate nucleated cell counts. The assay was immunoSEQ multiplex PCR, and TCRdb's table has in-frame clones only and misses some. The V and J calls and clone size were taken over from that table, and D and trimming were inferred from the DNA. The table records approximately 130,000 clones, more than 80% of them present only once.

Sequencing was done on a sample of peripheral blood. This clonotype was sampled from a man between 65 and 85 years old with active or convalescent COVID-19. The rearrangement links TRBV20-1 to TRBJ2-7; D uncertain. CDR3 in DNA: TGCAGTGCTATTGACGGCTACGAGCAGTACTTC. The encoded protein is CSAIDGYEQYF.